The clone carrying this T cell receptor (beta chain) has more than one count but fewer than ten. The record originates from a study of response to subunit inactivated influenza vaccine. TCRdb re-derived calls from the RT-PCR reads in MiXCR, one entry per CDR3 protein. Of 150,000 to 200,000 distinct CDR3 sequences in the sample, less than 15% were seen once. This sample was also put to use in a study of T cells expressing NK-cell markers. That paper notes: TCR beta libraries carry UMIs added by 5'RACE template switching.

The clonotype comes from a man aged 50 to 59 who received an inactivated influenza vaccine. The specimen comprised CD8+ T cells sorted from PBMCs, sampled roughly 12 days after vaccination.

CDR3 protein: CSARALTAYNSPLHF. CDR3 bases: TGCAGTGCTAGAGCCCTGACAGCCTATAATTCACCCCTCCACTTT. The chain has TRBV20-1 and TRBJ1-6; D is possibly TRBD1 (5 bases). The CDR3 contains 15 residues. Deletions cut 1 base from V and 2 bases from J, with 9 bases between. Germline CDR1 reads DFQATT; CDR2 reads SNEGSKA (reference sequence).